This T cell receptor (beta chain) was captured in a study of cytomegalovirus exposure and HLA in healthy donors. This clone was counted a few times. The conserved final phenylalanine or tryptophan is absent from the CDR3, which likely points to a read error. The PCR contained 60 Vbeta and 13 Jbeta primers. Clones were sequenced by immunoSEQ multiplex PCR, and TCRdb holds only the in-frame ones, with some missing. The sample gives about 220,000 clones, 70% to 80% of which show up once; about 1.9% is in the top ten. The CDR3 is 19 residues long. Germline-derived CDR1 and CDR2 are MNHNS and SASEGT. This TCR was sampled from a woman aged 30 to 39 in good health and CMV-seronegative. Sequencing input: PBMCs. The gene calls are TRBV6-1 and TRBJ2-7, with TRBD2 identical over 13 bases. Here the CDR3 DNA reads TGTGACAGCAGTGAAAGTCATTGGGAACTAGCGGGAGGGCCTCGCGAGCAGTACTTG. Its protein is CDSSESHWELAGGPREQYL.